These T cell receptor beta chains were read from a single sample in a study of tumor-infiltrating lymphocytes in primary liver carcinoma. TCRdb itself ran the multiplex PCR reads through MiXCR, one entry per CDR3 protein. Among about 320,000 distinct CDR3 sequences, 50% to 70% were seen once, and the ten largest hold 9%. The sequencing input was peripheral blood. The receptor source for this set is a middle-aged man with primary liver carcinoma and hepatitis B virus infection. Both conserved end residues are part of each CDR3. The order of the fields is J gene, V gene, D gene, clone size, CDR3 DNA, CDR3 protein. The D gene is left open where the match is weak. Clone size appears in some rows only: once, few, many, or a class for an expanded clone.

J: TRBJ1-2
V: TRBV6-1
D: TRBD1
size: many
DNA: TGTGCCAGCAGTGAAATAAGGGACAGCTGGGTCTATGGCTACACCTTC
CDR3: CASSEIRDSWVYGYTF

J: TRBJ2-7
V: TRBV29-1
D: TRBD1
size: -
DNA: TGCAGCGTTATAACAGGGGGCAGCCCCTACGAGCAGTACTTC
CDR3: CSVITGGSPYEQYF

J: TRBJ1-2
V: TRBV5-5
D: -
size: -
DNA: TGTGCCAGCAGCTTGGAGGTCGGTGGCTACGCCTTC
CDR3: CASSLEVGGYAF

J: TRBJ2-1
V: TRBV5-6
D: TRBD2
size: -
DNA: TGTGCCAGCAGCTTTGCGGCCGGGAGGGCCGACACTGAGCAGTTCTTC
CDR3: CASSFAAGRADTEQFF

J: TRBJ1-4
V: TRBV5-1
D: TRBD1
size: few
DNA: TGCGCCAGCAGCTTGGGACAGGGGACCGAAAAACTGTTTTTT
CDR3: CASSLGQGTEKLFF

J: TRBJ2-1
V: TRBV25-1
D: -
size: once
DNA: TGTGCCAGCAGACCCATTGGGATGGCTAGCGCGTACAATGAGCAGTTCTTC
CDR3: CASRPIGMASAYNEQFF

J: TRBJ1-5
V: TRBV7-9
D: -
size: -
DNA: TGTGCCAGCAGCCGGGACATAGTCAATCAGCCCCAGCATTTT
CDR3: CASSRDIVNQPQHF

J: TRBJ2-3
V: TRBV24-1
D: -
size: few
DNA: TGTGCCACCAGTGGAACGGGAACTAGCACAGATACGCAGTATTTT
CDR3: CATSGTGTSTDTQYF

J: TRBJ2-5
V: TRBV29-1
D: -
size: -
DNA: TGCAGCAGTTCATCCGGGACAAGTGAGACCCAGTACTTC
CDR3: CSSSSGTSETQYF

J: TRBJ1-1
V: TRBV29-1
D: -
size: -
DNA: TGCAGCGTTGATGGGGGTCCCAGGGAGGCTTCCTTT
CDR3: CSVDGGPREASF

J: TRBJ1-1
V: TRBV12-3/TRBV12-4
D: -
size: -
DNA: TGTACCAGCAGTTTCGTTGGGAGCACTGAAGCTTTCTTT
CDR3: CTSSFVGSTEAFF